These T cell receptor beta chains were read from a single sample in a study of T cell repertoires in cytomegalovirus infection. TCRdb itself ran the reads through MiXCR, one entry per CDR3 protein. The data contain around 310,000 distinct CDR3 sequences, 25% to 30% of them singletons. The antigens these receptors bind are not known. This material consisted of cultured PBMCs, taken from culture after CMV antigen stimulation. These receptors originate from a human donor in good health (CMV status not recorded). Some clones in this sample may be carry-over from other donors' samples. Both conserved end residues are part of each CDR3. D genes are given only for firm matches. Some rows have no size entry. The others give once, few or many, or a class for an expanded clone.

d_call	clone_size	cdr3_length	j_call	v_call	cdr3_nt	cdr3_aa
NA	many	14	TRBJ1-5	TRBV7-9	TGTGCCAGCAGCTCGCATAGGGGGAATCAGCCCCAGCATTTT	CASSSHRGNQPQHF
NA	few	13	TRBJ2-3	TRBV10-3	TGTGCCATCAGTGAGTGGCAGGCAGATACGCAGTATTTT	CAISEWQADTQYF
NA	NA	10	TRBJ2-1	TRBV6-8	TGTGCCAGCAGTTACGGGGAAAAGTTCTTC	CASSYGEKFF
TRBD1	few	17	TRBJ1-2	TRBV27	TGTGCCAGCAGTTACGGACAGGGGGCCCCAGCTAACTATGGCTACACCTTC	CASSYGQGAPANYGYTF
NA	NA	12	TRBJ2-1	TRBV27	TGTGCCAGCAGTTTATCTGGCCTAGCCCAGTTCTTC	CASSLSGLAQFF
TRBD2	NA	15	TRBJ2-1	TRBV4-2	TGTGCCAGCAGCCAAGTGGGGGAGGGAGGGGTTGAGCAGTTCTTC	CASSQVGEGGVEQFF
NA	many	12	TRBJ1-5	TRBV15	TGTGCCACCAGCAGAGATAATCAGCCCCAGCATTTT	CATSRDNQPQHF
TRBD1	NA	13	TRBJ1-5	TRBV19	TGTGCCTGCGGGACAGGGGAAAATCAGCCCCAGCATTTT	CACGTGENQPQHF
TRBD2	NA	16	TRBJ2-5	TRBV11-2	TGTGCCAGCAGCCCACCAAGACTAGCGGGAACCGAGACCCAGTACTTC	CASSPPRLAGTETQYF
TRBD2	many	15	TRBJ2-1	TRBV7-2	TGTGCCAGCAGCCCAGTAGCGGGGGGGCCGGTCGAGCAGTTCTTC	CASSPVAGGPVEQFF
TRBD2	few	15	TRBJ2-3	TRBV14	TGTGCCAGCAGCCAAGGTAGCGGGAGGATGGATACGCAGTATTTT	CASSQGSGRMDTQYF
NA	few	12	TRBJ1-2	TRBV7-2	TGTGCCAGCAGCTTTGGACCCATCCCGTTCACCTTC	CASSFGPIPFTF
NA	few	13	TRBJ1-1	TRBV12-5	TGTGCTAGTGGCGGGACGGTGAACACTGAAGCTTTCTTT	CASGGTVNTEAFF
NA	few	17	TRBJ1-5	TRBV3-1	TGTGCCAGCAGCCAAGGATTTGGGCAGGGGTTTAATCAGCCCCAGCATTTT	CASSQGFGQGFNQPQHF
NA	NA	17	TRBJ1-6	TRBV25-1	TGTGCCAGCAGTGAAGGTGGGAGAGGTTTTGGTAATTCACCCCTCCACTTT	CASSEGGRGFGNSPLHF
TRBD2	NA	16	TRBJ2-4	TRBV5-4	TGTGCCAGCAGCCCCCTTAAGAGCGGGAGGGGGAACATTCAGTACTTC	CASSPLKSGRGNIQYF
TRBD1	NA	14	TRBJ1-4	TRBV5-1	TGCGCCAGCCAAAAGGGACAGGGAGGCGAAAAACTGTTTTTT	CASQKGQGGEKLFF
NA	few	13	TRBJ1-2	TRBV5-1	TGCGCCAGCAGCTTCTCAGAGCGAGGTGGCTACACCTTC	CASSFSERGGYTF
TRBD1	few	15	TRBJ2-7	TRBV7-9	TGTGCCAGCAGCGTTGGACAGGGGTTTGGCTACGAGCAGTACTTC	CASSVGQGFGYEQYF
NA	few	17	TRBJ2-1	TRBV7-6	TGTGCCAGCAGCCCCTCCGCGCCCCGAGAGTTCGGCAATGAGCAGTTCTTC	CASSPSAPREFGNEQFF
NA	many	16	TRBJ2-3	TRBV7-3	TGTGCCAGCAGCTCCAATGGACCCAAGGGGGCAGATACGCAGTATTTT	CASSSNGPKGADTQYF
NA	NA	15	TRBJ2-1	TRBV7-9	TGTGCCAGCAGCCCCCGGAGCGGTTACTACAATGAGCAGTTCTTC	CASSPRSGYYNEQFF
NA	once	14	TRBJ1-5	TRBV2	TGTGCCAGCAGTGAAGAGCAGGCCAATCAGCCCCAGCATTTT	CASSEEQANQPQHF
TRBD1	few	16	TRBJ1-6	TRBV20-1	TGCAGTGCTAGAGATCCCCGTCAGGGGGGAGATTCACCCCTCCACTTT	CSARDPRQGGDSPLHF
NA	many	16	TRBJ1-2	TRBV24-1	TGTGCCACCAGTGATCCCCCCTTGACGGGGAACTATGGCTACACCTTC	CATSDPPLTGNYGYTF
TRBD2	many	15	TRBJ2-1	TRBV6-5	TGTGCCAGCAGACCGACTAGCGGGGCCTACAATGAGCAGTTCTTC	CASRPTSGAYNEQFF
NA	NA	15	TRBJ2-3	TRBV5-3	TGTGCCAGCAGCCCCGACGACACTAGCACAGATACGCAGTATTTT	CASSPDDTSTDTQYF
NA	few	14	TRBJ2-1	TRBV15	TGTGCCACCAGCAGAGATAGGGCGGTCTCGGAGCAGTTCTTC	CATSRDRAVSEQFF